This record concerns one TCR beta chain sequence. This receptor's antigen is unknown. One base away there is no much larger clone; base qualities are not given. This sample's treatment or condition label indicates: oral pan-JAK inhibitor, 5-10 mg twice daily. Lesional scalp punch biopsies and peripheral blood were obtained from alopecia areata patients. PBMCs were separated by density centrifugation and stained for CD3, CD4 and CD8, after which CD4+ and CD8+ T cells were sorted on a FACSAria. This sample stems from a study of CD8+ T cells in alopecia areata (dated by TCRdb to the late 2010s). Looking at the study overall: The treated patients, all with moderate-to-severe alopecia areata, were enrolled in an open-label pilot trial of oral tofacitinib given at 5 to 10 mg twice daily. Tofacitinib was given for 6 to 18 months, followed by 6 months of follow-up off drug to assess delayed response and recurrence. In treated patients, disease severity was measured using the SALT score, which gives the percentage of scalp surface area affected. To study T cell clonal expansion in alopecia areata, the researchers applied high-throughput TCRbeta sequencing to both the C3H/HeJ mouse model and human patients. Human TCRbeta sequencing covered scalp tissue and sorted CD4+ and CD8+ peripheral blood T cells from patchy and totalis/universalis alopecia areata patients and healthy controls. Biopsies were taken from tofacitinib-treated patients at baseline and at 4 and 24 weeks of treatment, and a later scalp biopsy was taken in several of the tofacitinib-treated patients. Scalp clonality was compared across normal scalp (n=4), patchy alopecia areata scalp (n=8), and alopecia totalis/universalis scalp (n=8). RNA was obtained with the PAXgene miRNA kit for fixed scalp, the miRNeasy kit for PBMCs, and the RNeasy kit for mouse skin. immunoSEQ multiplex PCR using 35 Vbeta forward primers and 13 Jbeta reverse primers was used to amplify TCRbeta CDR3 regions. The investigation overall reported the following: Scalp clonality and the number of expanded CD8+ clones among the top 100 scalp clones were significantly decreased by tofacitinib. Compared with mice, TCR sequences shared between patients were less clear, possibly partly because of HLA diversity across the patient population. Many expanded lesional clones persisted in scalp and blood during tofacitinib treatment, which may partly explain relapse after stopping treatment. Scalp TCR repertoire analysis is complicated because resident alphabeta T cells in normal human skin are also sequenced, whereas mouse skin is dominated by gammadelta T cells. Lesional scalp, especially in alopecia totalis/universalis, showed higher clonality and more expanded CD8+ clones than normal scalp, suggesting antigenic drive. Because the treated cohort was small and had just a single nonresponder, larger studies are needed to establish links between baseline CD8+ expansion and response.

From the cysteine up to the phenylalanine, the CDR3 has a length of 13 residues. Only CDR3 DNA remains: 39 bases, in frame from the first base. V gives up 2 bases and J gives up 8 bases, and the segment between their germline ends measures 12 bases. CDR1 and CDR2 are drawn from the germline V gene: MGHRA, YSYEKL. The protocol used for the library was the immunoSEQ multiplex PCR assay. To provide template for TCR sequencing, every sample had RNA extracted and reverse transcribed into cDNA. SuperScript III was used to make first-strand cDNA, primed with a 2:1 mix of oligo-dT and random hexamers. A synthetic immune receptor repertoire was used to measure amplification bias, and any remaining bias was corrected computationally. Per the original workflow: After raw reads were preprocessed to remove errors, the CDR3 was defined following IMGT conventions as running from the conserved cysteine to phenylalanine. Clonality was calculated as 1 minus Shannon entropy normalized by log2 of the number of productive unique TCRs. Whether each scalp clone was CD4 or CD8 was inferred by checking scalp TCRbeta sequences against the CD4 and CD8 repertoires from sorted blood. Entries here come from immuneACCESS through TCRdb and include only in-frame sequences with V and J called. Some clones fail to appear in such tables; in the studies checked, an unresolved V gene covers under half of the shortfall, and the cause of the remainder is unknown. D and trimming were read from the DNA, whereas the V and J calls and clone size are those reported in that table. This sample has 200,000 or so clones in its table, and less than 45% of those were observed once. The biggest ten clones account for about 2.6% of the sample.

This clonotype was obtained from a human donor with alopecia areata. Recombination joined TRBV4-1 with TRBJ1-2, with a weak D call of TRBD1 (6 bases match). The sample consisted of CD4+ T cells sorted from blood, taken at approximately week 36, from a patient treated with tofacitinib. The base sequence is TGCGCCAGCAGCCAATACAGGGAGAGAGGCTACACCTTC. This translates into CASSQYRERGYTF.